This T cell receptor (beta chain) was retrieved from a study of T cells after yellow fever vaccination. Study summary: Any fraction with a low cell number was prepared using SMART-Seq v4 Ultra Low Input. The study, taken as a whole, reports: Among primary-vaccination clones, most reappeared after the booster, at around 97% for CD4 and approximately 88% for CD8.

TCRdb re-analysed the 5' RACE reads in MiXCR, keeping a single row per CDR3 protein. The sample includes over 150,000 distinct CDR3 sequences, about 6% of them seen just once. This clonotype was detected many times. The antigen is not known. The sequences come from CD4+ T cells sorted from PBMCs, collected on the day of the first yellow fever vaccination. The TCR sequence derives from a man aged 18 to 30 who received the YFV17D yellow fever vaccine.

The CDR3 loop reads CASSLLRTGNSPLHF. The CDR3 bases are TGTGCCAGCAGTTTGCTACGGACAGGGAATTCACCCCTCCACTTT. The chain has TRBV12-3 or TRBV12-4 and TRBJ1-6; 8 bases are a match to TRBD1. The CDR3 spans 15 residues. V shed 3 bases, J shed 7 bases, and the junction held 5 bases outside the gene matches.